This is a list of T cell receptor beta chains from one sample in a study of siplizumab effects on memory and regulatory T cells. The table came from immunoSEQ multiplex PCR; TCRdb's copy has only in-frame clones and leaves some out. The table lists roughly 64,000 clones, just over 95% of them singletons. The sequenced material came from naive CD8+ T cells sorted from blood. These receptors were collected from a human donor in good health. Each CDR3 is given with its conserved first and last residue. A D gene is named only where the DNA matches it firmly. Where a row states a size, it is once, few, many or the class of an expanded clone; other rows omit it.

v_call: TRBV4-2
d_call: NA
j_call: TRBJ2-1
clone_size: NA
cdr3_nt: TGTGCCAGCAGCCAAGGTATCGGGGGGCCCGATGAGCAGTTCTTC
cdr3_aa: CASSQGIGGPDEQFF

v_call: TRBV28
d_call: NA
j_call: TRBJ2-1
clone_size: NA
cdr3_nt: TGTGCCAGCAGTACCTCCCCCCCGGGACTCGCGTACAATGAGCAGTTCTTC
cdr3_aa: CASSTSPPGLAYNEQFF

v_call: TRBV27
d_call: NA
j_call: TRBJ2-7
clone_size: NA
cdr3_nt: TGTGCCAGCAGTCCGGGGGCCTACGAGCAGTACTTC
cdr3_aa: CASSPGAYEQYF

v_call: TRBV5-4
d_call: NA
j_call: TRBJ1-1
clone_size: NA
cdr3_nt: TGTGCCAGCAGCTTGAACACTGAAGCTTTCTTT
cdr3_aa: CASSLNTEAFF

v_call: TRBV11-2
d_call: NA
j_call: TRBJ2-7
clone_size: once
cdr3_nt: TGTGCCAGCAGCTTAGGTGAGACAGAATCCTACGAGCAGTACTTC
cdr3_aa: CASSLGETESYEQYF

v_call: TRBV14
d_call: NA
j_call: TRBJ2-1
clone_size: NA
cdr3_nt: TGTGCCAGCAGCCAAGATATTGGCTCCTACAATGAGCAGTTCTTC
cdr3_aa: CASSQDIGSYNEQFF

v_call: TRBV19
d_call: TRBD1
j_call: TRBJ2-7
clone_size: NA
cdr3_nt: TGTGCCAGTAGTATAACCCCCGGGGCCAGGGGGCTCTACTACGAGCAGTACTTC
cdr3_aa: CASSITPGARGLYYEQYF

v_call: TRBV4-3
d_call: TRBD1
j_call: TRBJ1-2
clone_size: NA
cdr3_nt: TGCGCCAGCAGCCAAGATCGTGGAGGGGGCAACTATGGCTACACCTTC
cdr3_aa: CASSQDRGGGNYGYTF

v_call: TRBV6-5
d_call: NA
j_call: TRBJ1-5
clone_size: NA
cdr3_nt: TGTGCCAGCAGGGCCGCAGGGTTTAACCAGCCCCAGCATTTT
cdr3_aa: CASRAAGFNQPQHF

v_call: TRBV13
d_call: NA
j_call: TRBJ1-1
clone_size: NA
cdr3_nt: TGTGCCAGCAGCTCGAGGGAGGCGGGTCATGCTTTCTTT
cdr3_aa: CASSSREAGHAFF

v_call: TRBV28
d_call: TRBD1
j_call: TRBJ1-4
clone_size: NA
cdr3_nt: TGTGCCAGCAGTTCCCCGACAGGGGGCAACGAAAAACTGTTTTTT
cdr3_aa: CASSSPTGGNEKLFF

v_call: TRBV29-1
d_call: NA
j_call: TRBJ2-7
clone_size: NA
cdr3_nt: TGCAGCGTTGGTTTCGAGGCAATACACGGCGAGCAGTACTTC
cdr3_aa: CSVGFEAIHGEQYF